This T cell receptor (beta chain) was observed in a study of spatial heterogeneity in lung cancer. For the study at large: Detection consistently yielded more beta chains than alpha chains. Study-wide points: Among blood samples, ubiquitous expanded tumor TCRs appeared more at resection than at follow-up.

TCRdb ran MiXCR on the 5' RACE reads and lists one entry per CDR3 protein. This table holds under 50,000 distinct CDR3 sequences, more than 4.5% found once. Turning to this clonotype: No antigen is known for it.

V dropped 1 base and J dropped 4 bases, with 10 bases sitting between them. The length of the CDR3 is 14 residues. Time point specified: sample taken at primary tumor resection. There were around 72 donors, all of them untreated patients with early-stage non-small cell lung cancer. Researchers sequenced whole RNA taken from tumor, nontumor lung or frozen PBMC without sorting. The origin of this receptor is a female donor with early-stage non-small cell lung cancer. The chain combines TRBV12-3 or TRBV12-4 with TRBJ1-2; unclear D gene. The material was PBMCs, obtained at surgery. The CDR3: CASSLVAGGYGYTF. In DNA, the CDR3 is TGTGCCAGCAGTTTAGTGGCAGGCGGCTATGGCTACACCTTC.